This T cell receptor beta chain emerged from a study of blood T cell repertoires in COVID-19. About the research overall: From the United States, Italy and Spain came samples of acute and convalescent COVID-19. The analysed material was cDNA or gDNA that came from T cells, B-cell-depleted T cells, or PBMCs.

CDR3 size: 13 residues. The germline CDR1 and CDR2 sequences are MDHEN and SYDVKM. V was trimmed by 7 bases and J by 5 bases, leaving 14 bases between them. Authors' processing steps: Amplified reference gene primers provided the basis for estimating nucleated cell counts. The table came from immunoSEQ multiplex PCR; TCRdb's copy has only in-frame clones and leaves some out. Clonal size and the V and J genes are those of that table, whereas D and trimming came from the DNA. The sample holds more than 400,000 clones, about 92% seen once. The sample comprised PBMCs or T cells enriched from blood (not recorded which). The sequence derives from a young man who had recovered from COVID-19. The chain uses TRBV28 and TRBJ1-1, with D possibly matching TRBD1 (5 bases). For the CDR3, the DNA is TGTGCCAGCATCAGGGAAGCTCGGACTGAAGCTTTCTTT. It codes for CASIREARTEAFF.